These T cell receptor beta chains were read from a single sample in a study of T-cell memory formation after mild COVID-19. MiXCR, applied by TCRdb to the 5' RACE reads, yields one record per CDR3 protein. Of some 210,000 distinct CDR3 sequences in the sample, about 27% were seen once. Sequencing input: PBMCs or a T cell subset sorted from them (not recorded which). The receptors here all came from an adult woman who had mild COVID-19 (a few samples of this study predate the infection). Cell type and time point are not known. The CDR3 runs from the conserved cysteine through the conserved F or W. The order of the fields is clone size, D gene, J gene, V gene, CDR3 DNA, CDR3 protein. A D gene is named only where the DNA matches it firmly. Clone size appears in some rows only: once, few, many, or a class for an expanded clone.

few | - | TRBJ2-7 | TRBV5-1 | TGCGCCAGCAATGACCTACGAGGGCAGTACTTC | CASNDLRGQYF
- | TRBD2 | TRBJ2-3 | TRBV15 | TGTGCCACCAGCCGGGGACTAGCGGGGGCCCGCACAGATACGCAGTATTTT | CATSRGLAGARTDTQYF
- | TRBD2 | TRBJ2-7 | TRBV10-3 | TGTGCCGCCGGGACTAGAAGATCCTACGAGCAGTACTTC | CAAGTRRSYEQYF
few | - | TRBJ2-7 | TRBV14 | TGTGCCAGCAGCCCCTTCAAGACCTACGAGCAGTACTTC | CASSPFKTYEQYF
- | - | TRBJ1-3 | TRBV7-9 | TGTGCCAGCAGCTTATCTAGGGGTTCTGGAAACACCATATATTTT | CASSLSRGSGNTIYF
- | TRBD2 | TRBJ2-1 | TRBV4-2 | TGTGCCAGCAGCCAACCCATCAGGGCGGGAGCTTACAATGAGCAGTTCTTC | CASSQPIRAGAYNEQFF
few | TRBD2 | TRBJ2-3 | TRBV25-1 | TGTGCCAGCAGTGAGTTCACTAGCGGGAGGAGCACAGATACGCAGTATTTT | CASSEFTSGRSTDTQYF
few | TRBD2 | TRBJ2-7 | TRBV11-2 | TGTGCCAGCAGCTTAGCTTCTAGCGGGGGGATCTACGAGCAGTACTTC | CASSLASSGGIYEQYF
- | TRBD2 | TRBJ2-3 | TRBV6-5 | TGTGCCAGCAGTTACTCTTTAGCGGGAGAAGCTCCAGATACGCAGTATTTT | CASSYSLAGEAPDTQYF
- | - | TRBJ1-4 | TRBV7-9 | TGTGCCAGCAGCTTAGTCTCGACTGTTGGGAAACTGTTTTTT | CASSLVSTVGKLFF
few | - | TRBJ2-3 | TRBV9 | TGTGCCAGCAGCGTCCAGGGGATCCCAGATACGCAGTATTTT | CASSVQGIPDTQYF
- | - | TRBJ2-1 | TRBV30 | TGTGCCTGGAGCATGTGGACAGCCTACAATGAGCAGTTCTTC | CAWSMWTAYNEQFF
- | - | TRBJ1-2 | TRBV11-2 | TGTGCCAGCAGGCCAATCTCAGGGAATCGTGACTATGGCTACACCTTC | CASRPISGNRDYGYTF
few | TRBD2 | TRBJ2-5 | TRBV6-5 | TGTGCCAGCAGTTACTCGGCTAGCGGGGTTGGTGAGACCCAGTACTTC | CASSYSASGVGETQYF
- | - | TRBJ1-2 | TRBV4-1 | TGCGCCAGCAGCCAAGATTTGGGACAAGGACGGGGCTATGGCTACACCTTC | CASSQDLGQGRGYGYTF
- | - | TRBJ2-3 | TRBV6-6 | TGTGCCAGCAGTTACCCGGCGGATCGGGGCACAGATACGCAGTATTTT | CASSYPADRGTDTQYF
- | TRBD1 | TRBJ2-3 | TRBV24-1 | TGTGCCACCAGTGATTGGGGGACAGGGTCAGATACGCAGTATTTT | CATSDWGTGSDTQYF
few | - | TRBJ2-7 | TRBV5-1 | TGCGCCAGCAGCTTGGAGACGGGCTACGAGCAGTACTTC | CASSLETGYEQYF
- | - | TRBJ1-5 | TRBV12-3/TRBV12-4 | TGTGCCAGCAGTTTGTCACGGGGACAGCCCCAGCATTTT | CASSLSRGQPQHF
- | - | TRBJ1-2 | TRBV14 | TGTGCCAGCAGCCAAGGATTCCGGGGGGTCCTCTATGGCTACACCTTC | CASSQGFRGVLYGYTF
- | - | TRBJ1-1 | TRBV6-5 | TGTGCCAGCAGACTCGGGAGGGGCACTGAAGCTTTCTTT | CASRLGRGTEAFF
- | - | TRBJ1-5 | TRBV7-2 | TGTGCCAGCAGCTTAGTACACGGCAGCAATCAGCCCCAGCATTTT | CASSLVHGSNQPQHF
few | - | TRBJ1-5 | TRBV9 | TGTGCCAGCAGCGCCCAGGGTGTTAATCAGCCCCAGCATTTT | CASSAQGVNQPQHF
few | - | TRBJ1-2 | TRBV7-9 | TGTGCCAGCAGCTCACCGCAGGGTGGGGGCTACACCTTC | CASSSPQGGGYTF
- | TRBD1 | TRBJ2-6 | TRBV7-3 | TGTGCCAGCAGCCTAGGACAGGGGGCGCGGGGGGCCAACGTCCTGACTTTC | CASSLGQGARGANVLTF
- | - | TRBJ1-1 | TRBV11-2 | TGTGCCAGCAGCTTATCAACGTCGGGGTCTTCGGACACTGAAGCTTTCTTT | CASSLSTSGSSDTEAFF
- | - | TRBJ1-5 | TRBV29-1 | TGCAGCGTTAAACAGGGCGACAATCAGCCCCAGCATTTT | CSVKQGDNQPQHF
- | - | TRBJ1-6 | TRBV12-3/TRBV12-4 | TGTGCCAGCCGCCGAGCGGGTAATTCACCCCTCCACTTT | CASRRAGNSPLHF
few | TRBD1 | TRBJ2-7 | TRBV3-1 | TGTGCCAGCAGCCGACAGGGGGACTCCTACGAGCAGTACTTC | CASSRQGDSYEQYF